Listed here are 32 T cell receptor beta chains from one sample, sequenced in a study of cytomegalovirus exposure and HLA in healthy donors. The table came from immunoSEQ multiplex PCR; TCRdb's copy has only in-frame clones and leaves some out. The sample includes more than 80,000 clones, 88% of them seen just once. What was sequenced was PBMCs. The receptors shown here come from a woman between 18 and 29 years old in good health and CMV-seropositive.

This chain joins TRBV18 and TRBJ1-2; 10 bases are a match to TRBD1. V lost 3 bases to trimming and J lost 6 bases; unmatched junction nucleotides: 4. The length of the CDR3 is 14 residues. The germline V gene encodes CDR1 KGHSH and CDR2 LQKENI. CDR3 nucleotide sequence: TGTGCCAGCTCACCGACAGGGGGCGCCGATGGCTACACCTTC. Its protein is CASSPTGGADGYTF.

The chain has TRBV11-3 and TRBJ2-3; D uncertain. The ends were cut back, 5 bases at V and 5 bases at J, with 14 bases in the middle. CDR3 length: 14 residues. Germline V gene data show CDR1 as SGHNT and CDR2 as YENEEA. CDR3 DNA: TGTGCCAGCAGCCCCTCCCTAGTGGGAGATACGCAGTATTTT. Translation gives CASSPSLVGDTQYF.

This chain connects TRBV4-3 to TRBJ1-1; tentative D call: TRBD1 (5 bases). The CDR3 length is 14 residues. The V gene lost 1 base and the J gene lost 1 base, with 7 bases spanning the gap. Germline CDR1 LGHNA, CDR2 YSLEER. CDR3 residues: CASSQVTANTEAFF. Written as DNA, the CDR3 is TGCGCCAGCAGCCAAGTGACAGCGAACACTGAAGCTTTCTTT.

The chain joins TRBV28 to TRBJ2-7, with D maybe TRBD2 (6 bases). Looked up from germline, CDR1 is MDHEN and CDR2 is SYDVKM. V lost 3 bases to trimming and J lost 7 bases, with 13 bases between them. The CDR3 spans 13 residues. The CDR3 reads CASSLWRVSEQYV. CDR3 nucleotide sequence: TGTGCCAGCAGTTTGTGGAGGGTATCGGAGCAGTACGTC.

This chain connects TRBV10-2 to TRBJ2-3, with a weak D call TRBD2 (6 bases). This CDR3 has 13 residues. V lost 2 bases and J lost 6, with 9 bases in between. Germline V gene lookup returns CDR1 WSHSY and CDR2 SAAADI. In DNA form, the CDR3 reads TGCGCCAGCAGTGAGGGGGCGGGGGATACGCAGTATTTT. As protein: CASSEGAGDTQYF.

The J gene is TRBJ1-5, the V gene TRBV10-1, with TRBD1 matching 9 bases. The trim removed 5 bases at V and 4 bases at J, leaving 9 bases unmatched. This CDR3 comprises 16 residues. Germline V gene data show CDR1 as WNHNN and CDR2 as SYGVQD (reference sequence). In nucleotides, the CDR3 is TGCGCCAGCAGTACACATAGGGACAGGGAGAATCAGCCCCAGCATTTT. This translates into CASSTHRDRENQPQHF.

The chain carries TRBV7-9 and TRBJ1-1, with TRBD1 matching 7 bases. Germline-derived CDR1 and CDR2 are SEHNR and FQNEAQ (reference sequence). This CDR3 comprises 14 residues. With 6 bases clipped from V and 0 bases from J, the junction kept 4 bases outside the gene matches. The CDR3 sequence is CASSTQGVNTEAFF. In DNA form, the CDR3 reads TGTGCCAGCAGTACCCAGGGGGTGAACACTGAAGCTTTCTTT. Supplemented by reference TRBV7-9 and TRBJ1-1, the full variable domain reads DTGVSQNPRHKITKRGQNVTFRCDPISEHNRLYWYRQTLGQGPEFLTYFQNEAQLEKSRLLSDRFSAERPKGSFSTLEIQRTEQGDSAMYLCASSTQGVNTEAFFGQGTRLTVV.

V gene TRBV6-5 combines with J gene TRBJ1-6; D possibly corresponds to TRBD1 (5 bases). CDR1 and CDR2 (germline): MNHEY, SVGAGI. The CDR3 spans 15 residues. V lost 4 bases and J lost 2, with 9 bases in between. DNA for the CDR3: TGTGCCAGCAGTTTAGCGGGGGCCTATAATTCACCCCTCCACTTT. This gives the protein CASSLAGAYNSPLHF.

The CDR3, as DNA: TGCGCCAGCAGCCACCACAGGGGCCCCCGGAACACCGGGGAGCTGTTTTTT. Translating gives CASSHHRGPRNTGELFF. The V call is TRBV4-1, the J call TRBJ2-2; TRBD1 agrees at 7 bases. The CDR3 is 17 amino acids. Germline lookup yields CDR1 MGHRA and CDR2 YSYEKL. V lost 3 bases and J lost 1; bases outside the gene matches: 8.

The chain carries TRBV10-3 and TRBJ1-1; TRBD1 is a possible D gene (6 bases). The germline CDR1 and CDR2 sequences are ENHRY and SYGVKD. Trimming removed 6 bases at V and 5 bases at J, with 19 bases between. CDR3 length: 15 amino acids. CDR3 DNA: TGTGCCATCAGATCTGCTATGACAGGTCGAACTGAAGCTTTCTTT. Translation gives CAIRSAMTGRTEAFF.

The rearrangement joins TRBV19 to TRBJ1-2; TRBD1 matches 7 bases. V shed 5 bases, J shed 8 bases, and the junction held 8 bases outside the gene matches. The CDR3 is made up of 13 amino acids. From germline, CDR1 is LNHDA and CDR2 SQIVND (reference sequence). In DNA form, the CDR3 reads TGTGCCAGTAGTCGACAGGGAAGTAAAGGCTACACCTTC. Amino acid sequence: CASSRQGSKGYTF.

This clone was seen only once. The V and J genes are TRBV2 and TRBJ2-3; TRBD1 agrees at 7 bases. V shed 10 bases, J shed 2 bases, and the junction held 12 bases outside the gene matches. The germline CDR1 and CDR2 sequences are SNHLY and FYNNEI. The CDR3 extends over 15 amino acids. The CDR3 DNA reads as TGTGCCATCGTGTTCCGACAGGGCCCCACAGATACGCAGTATTTT. This translates into CAIVFRQGPTDTQYF. The variable domain in full, completed from reference TRBV2 and TRBJ2-3, reads EPEVTQTPSHQVTQMGQEVILRCVPISNHLYFYWYRQILGQKVEFLVSFYNNEISEKSEIFDDQFSVERPDGSNFTLKIRSTKLEDSAMYFCAIVFRQGPTDTQYFGPGTRLTVL.

This chain joins TRBV27 and TRBJ2-1; TRBD1 aligns across 8 bases. Trimming cost V 4 bases and J 3 bases; bases outside gene matches: 2. Per germline, CDR1 MNHEY and CDR2 SMNVEV (reference sequence). The CDR3 spans 14 residues. The chain's CDR3 is CASSYGTGYNEQFF. DNA of the CDR3: TGTGCCAGCAGTTACGGGACAGGCTACAATGAGCAGTTCTTC.

This chain uses TRBV6-1 with TRBJ2-6; 7 bases map to TRBD2. The CDR3 spans 15 residues. The V gene end was trimmed by 6 bases and the J gene end by 3 bases; junction bases not matched to a gene: 5. Germline V gives CDR1 MNHNS, CDR2 SASEGT. The CDR3 DNA sequence: TGTGCCAGCAGACGGGGGGAGGATGGGGCCAACGTCCTGACTTTC. The encoded protein is CASRRGEDGANVLTF.

The genes are TRBV4-3 and TRBJ1-5, with D possibly TRBD1 on 5 matching bases. The CDR3 runs to 14 residues. Trimming took off 3 bases at V and 7 bases at J, with 13 bases between the two ends. Germline CDR1 LGHNA, CDR2 YSLEER. The CDR3 sequence: CASSQVWGEQPQHF. CDR3 DNA sequence: TGCGCCAGCAGCCAGGTCTGGGGGGAACAGCCCCAGCATTTT.

V gene TRBV4-3 combines with J gene TRBJ2-1; 10 positions match TRBD1. CDR3 length equals 14 residues. Germline CDR1 LGHNA, CDR2 YSLEER. V shed 4 bases, J shed 6 bases, and the junction held 3 bases outside the gene matches. The CDR3 DNA sequence: TGCGCCAGCAGCCGCTGGACAGGGGGCAATGAGCAGTTCTTC. Protein sequence: CASSRWTGGNEQFF.

The chain carries TRBV7-9 and TRBJ2-6; a possible D gene is TRBD1 (5 bases). V was shortened by 1 base and J by 0 bases, with 13 bases between the two germline ends. The length of the CDR3 is 18 residues. Germline CDR1 is SEHNR and CDR2 is FQNEAQ (reference sequence). The CDR3 spells CASSLGAGSSSGANVLTF. As DNA, the CDR3 is TGTGCCAGCAGCTTAGGGGCAGGGTCGAGCTCTGGGGCCAACGTCCTGACTTTC.

The rearrangement uses TRBV5-4 and TRBJ2-5; D is unclear. The CDR3 contains 11 residues. With 4 bases removed from V and 5 bases from J, the gap between germline ends came to 6 bases. Looked up from germline, CDR1 is SGHNT and CDR2 is YYREEE (reference sequence). The CDR3: CASSLSETQYF. The DNA for the CDR3 is TGTGCCAGCAGCCTGTCGGAGACCCAGTACTTC.

The rearrangement links TRBV11-2 to TRBJ1-5, with D possibly TRBD1 on 6 matching bases. Germline assignment: CDR1 SGHAT and CDR2 FQNNGV. The CDR3 is 14 amino acids. The ends were cut back, 5 bases at V and 6 bases at J, with 14 bases in the middle. The CDR3: CASSLDRSGQPQHF. The CDR3 region has the DNA TGTGCCAGCAGCCTCGACAGGTCAGGTCAGCCCCAGCATTTT.

V is TRBV5-6 and J is TRBJ1-2; D gene ambiguous. Germline V gene sequence: CDR1 SGHDT, CDR2 YYEEEE. The CDR3 length is 13 residues. Trimming removed 1 base at V and 1 base at J, with 5 bases between. The CDR3 sequence: CASSLRLNYGYTF. CDR3 DNA: TGTGCCAGCAGCTTGCGACTTAACTATGGCTACACCTTC.

V is TRBV30 and J is TRBJ2-3, with 11 bases identical to TRBD2. This CDR3 spans 15 amino acids. The V segment lost 0 bases and the J segment 1 base; nucleotides outside the gene matches: 0. Germline CDR1 and CDR2: GTSNPN and SVGIG (reference sequence). The CDR3 bases are TGTGCCTGGAGTGTACTAGCGGGGGGCACAGATACGCAGTATTTT. This gives the protein CAWSVLAGGTDTQYF.

The rearrangement uses TRBV5-4 and TRBJ2-1; 8 bases fit TRBD1. Germline loops: CDR1 SGHNT, CDR2 YYREEE (reference sequence). This CDR3 spans 13 amino acids. The V segment lost 0 bases and the J segment 8 bases; nucleotides outside the gene matches: 1. CDR3 sequence (DNA): TGTGCCAGCAGCTTGGGACAGGGGTATGAGCAGTTCTTC. Encoded protein: CASSLGQGYEQFF. Variable domain in full (rest from reference TRBV5-4 and TRBJ2-1): ETGVTQSPTHLIKTRGQQVTLRCSSQSGHNTVSWYQQALGQGPQFIFQYYREEENGRGNFPPRFSGLQFPNYSSELNVNALELDDSALYLCASSLGQGYEQFFGPGTRLTVL.

The rearrangement joins TRBV6-5 to TRBJ2-1; TRBD2 agrees at 8 bases. CDR3 length: 16 residues. The germline CDR1 and CDR2 sequences are MNHEY and SVGAGI. Trimming at V came to 3 bases and at J to 4 bases, leaving 8 bases not matched to a gene. In nucleotides, the CDR3 is TGTGCCAGCAGTTATTCCGGGGGGGACGCATACAATGAGCAGTTCTTC. Residues: CASSYSGGDAYNEQFF.

This clone appeared a single time. J is TRBJ2-1 and V is TRBV6-1; TRBD1 matches at 7 bases. Germline V lookup: CDR1 MNHNS, CDR2 SASEGT. V lost 7 bases and J lost 3; bases outside the gene matches: 6. The CDR3 is 14 amino acids. This CDR3 is CASIPTGFYNEQFF. Written as DNA, the CDR3 is TGTGCCAGCATTCCGACAGGGTTCTACAATGAGCAGTTCTTC.

The rearrangement links TRBV19 to TRBJ1-3; tentatively, D is TRBD1 (6 bases). Germline lookup yields CDR1 LNHDA and CDR2 SQIVND (reference sequence). This CDR3 has 15 amino acids. V was shortened by 9 bases and J by 1 base, with 16 bases between the two germline ends. CDR3 residues: CASNHETGSGNTIYF. CDR3 sequence (DNA): TGTGCCAGCAATCACGAAACAGGGTCTGGAAACACCATATATTTT.

CDR3 in DNA: TGTGCCAGTAGTATAGCCGGGGGGGACTCAAACTACGAGCAGTACTTC. It yields the protein CASSIAGGDSNYEQYF. The rearrangement joins TRBV19 to TRBJ2-7, with 8 bases fitting TRBD2. This CDR3 is built from 16 residues. From germline, CDR1 is LNHDA and CDR2 SQIVND (reference sequence). V lost 1 base to trimming and J lost 3 bases; unmatched junction nucleotides: 8. The full variable domain, its missing parts supplied by reference TRBV19 and TRBJ2-7, is DGGITQSPKYLFRKEGQNVTLSCEQNLNHDAMYWYRQDPGQGLRLIYYSQIVNDFQKGDIAEGYSVSREKKESFPLTVTSAQKNPTAFYLCASSIAGGDSNYEQYFGPGTRLTVT.

V usage is TRBV27 and J usage is TRBJ2-7, with a tentative D call TRBD1 (5 bases). CDR3 size: 14 residues. Germline V gene lookup returns CDR1 MNHEY and CDR2 SMNVEV (reference sequence). Trimming stripped 3 bases from V and 2 bases from J, with 11 bases between. The CDR3: CASSLGPGPYEQYF. CDR3 DNA sequence: TGTGCCAGCAGTTTGGGGCCTGGGCCCTACGAGCAGTACTTC.

In its sample, this clone was seen a few times. The chain is built from TRBV2 and TRBJ1-4; D gene unclear. V was cut by 0 bases and J by 16 bases, with 12 bases left in between. Germline lookup yields CDR1 SNHLY and CDR2 FYNNEI. The CDR3 spans 12 residues. The CDR3 sequence is CASSEAVKRRFF. CDR3 DNA sequence: TGTGCCAGCAGTGAAGCGGTCAAAAGGAGGTTTTTT.

V and J are TRBV13 and TRBJ2-5; D is unresolved. The length of the CDR3 is 14 residues. V dropped 9 bases and J dropped 0 bases, with 14 bases sitting between them. Germline V gene lookup returns CDR1 PRHDT and CDR2 FYEKMQ (reference sequence). The CDR3 nucleotides read TGTGCCAGTGCTGAAGGTCGGGACCAAGAGACCCAGTACTTC. It yields the protein CASAEGRDQETQYF.

The gene calls are TRBV19 and TRBJ1-2, with 8 nucleotides matching TRBD1. Germline assignment: CDR1 LNHDA and CDR2 SQIVND (reference sequence). With 9 bases clipped from V and 4 bases from J, the junction kept 10 bases outside the gene matches. This CDR3 contains 14 residues. The CDR3 loop is CASTAGQGGYGYTF. The CDR3, as DNA: TGTGCCAGCACGGCAGGACAGGGAGGCTATGGCTACACCTTC.

The chain links TRBV4-1 to TRBJ1-5; 8 bases fit TRBD1. CDR3 size: 15 residues. Trimming cost V 4 bases and J 8 bases; bases outside gene matches: 10. Germline V gene lookup returns CDR1 MGHRA and CDR2 YSYEKL. Here the CDR3 reads CASSRVGQGNEPQHF. Written as DNA, the CDR3 is TGCGCCAGCAGCCGAGTCGGACAGGGTAATGAGCCCCAGCATTTT.

The chain recombines TRBV5-4 with TRBJ1-1, with 9 bases fitting TRBD1. This CDR3 is 15 amino acids long. J lost 4 bases, V lost 5 bases, and 9 bases had no gene match. CDR1 is SGHNT and CDR2 is YYREEE in the germline V gene (reference sequence). This CDR3 reads CASSSDRGESTEAFF. In DNA, the CDR3 is TGTGCCAGCAGTTCGGACAGGGGAGAGAGCACTGAAGCTTTCTTT.